One sample yielded the 19 T cell receptor beta chains listed below, sequenced in a study of monozygotic twins with inflammatory bowel disease (dated by TCRdb to between 2019 and 2020). Library prep was done by 5' RACE. Instrument on record: Illumina HiSeq 2500. TCRdb reprocessed the reads into one record per CDR3 protein sequence, lacking DNA. The table for this sample lists approximately 160,000 distinct CDR3 sequences. The ten largest make up approximately 7.4% of the sample. Sequencing was done on a sample of blood. The receptors derive from a human donor with ulcerative colitis or Crohn's disease, or a healthy co-twin of an affected twin (not recorded which).

This rearrangement joins TRBV20-1 to TRBJ1-1; TCRdb calls TRBD1, which cannot be checked without DNA. The CDR3 sequence is 17 residues long. Germline V gives CDR1 DFQATT, CDR2 SNEGSKA (reference sequence). CDR3 amino acids: CSARRTGALQENTEAFF.

The genes are TRBV6-2 or TRBV6-3 and TRBJ1-3. Germline V CDR1 and CDR2: MNHEY, SVGEGT. There are 15 residues in the CDR3. CDR3 region: CASSYPQSSGNTIYF.

The V and J genes are TRBV11-2 and TRBJ1-6; the TCRdb D gene call, TRBD1, has no DNA to confirm it. The CDR3 is 17 amino acids. Germline loops: CDR1 SGHAT, CDR2 FQNNGV. The CDR3 sequence is CASSPSPTGRRGSPLHF.

The chain employs TRBV7-2 and TRBJ1-4; lacking DNA, the TRBD1 call made by TCRdb goes unchecked. The CDR3 consists of 14 residues. Germline lookup yields CDR1 SGHTA and CDR2 FQGNSA. CDR3 protein: CASSSRGTVEKLFF. Filled out from reference TRBV7-2 and TRBJ1-4, the complete variable domain reads GAGVSQSPSNKVTEKGKDVELRCDPISGHTALYWYRQSLGQGLEFLIYFQGNSAPDKSGLPSDRFSAERTGGSVSTLTIQRTQQEDSAVYLCASSSRGTVEKLFFGSGTQLSVL.

This chain uses TRBV20-1 with TRBJ1-5; absent DNA, TCRdb's TRBD1 call cannot be checked. This CDR3 spans 16 amino acids. Germline CDR1 and CDR2: DFQATT and SNEGSKA (reference sequence). The CDR3 is CSAPGRAPPMDQPQHF.

The J gene is TRBJ1-3, the V gene TRBV7-6. The CDR3 has 16 residues. Germline loops: CDR1 SGHVS, CDR2 FNYEAQ. The CDR3 sequence is CASSPVGGEPQHTIYF.

The chain uses TRBV5-1 and TRBJ2-6; the TCRdb call, TRBD1, lacks DNA for checking. This CDR3 is 16 amino acids long. CDR1 and CDR2 from the germline V gene are SGHRS and YFSETQ. The CDR3 spells CASSPETGTGANVLTF. The variable domain in full, completed from reference TRBV5-1 and TRBJ2-6, reads KAGVTQTPRYLIKTRGQQVTLSCSPISGHRSVSWYQQTPGQGLQFLFEYFSETQRNKGNFPGRFSGRQFSNSRSEMNVSTLELGDSALYLCASSPETGTGANVLTFGAGSRLTVL.

The chain is built from TRBV27 and TRBJ1-1; the TCRdb call, TRBD1, lacks DNA for checking. CDR3 length: 15 residues. Germline V lookup: CDR1 MNHEY, CDR2 SMNVEV (reference sequence). The CDR3 here is CASSWTGRVNTEAFF.

The chain uses TRBV6-5 and TRBJ1-2; the TRBD1 assignment by TCRdb is unverifiable without DNA. The CDR3 has 15 amino acids. The germline gives CDR1 MNHEY, CDR2 SVGAGI. The chain's CDR3 is CASSYLSRQSDGYTF.

V is TRBV10-3 and J is TRBJ1-5. The CDR3 consists of 14 residues. Germline CDR1 and CDR2: ENHRY and SYGVKD. This CDR3 reads CAISESNSAQPQHF.

The chain has TRBV24-1 and TRBJ2-7; the TRBD1 assignment by TCRdb is unverifiable without DNA. CDR3 length: 11 amino acids. The germline V gene encodes CDR1 KGHDR and CDR2 SFDVKD. This CDR3 is CATSDPPEQYF.

The J gene is TRBJ2-1, the V gene TRBV7-8; TCRdb proposes TRBD2, but this gene call is untestable without DNA. Germline lookup yields CDR1 SGHVS and CDR2 FQNEAQ. The CDR3 runs to 15 residues. The CDR3 loop reads CASSMGLSPYNEQFF.

V usage is TRBV3-1 and J usage is TRBJ1-5. The length of the CDR3 is 14 residues. The V gene's germline CDR1 is LGHDT and CDR2 YNNKEL (reference sequence). The CDR3: CASSQTGARQPQHF.

The gene calls are TRBV20-1 and TRBJ2-7; TCRdb gives TRBD2 as the D gene, but with no DNA this cannot be confirmed. Looked up from germline, CDR1 is DFQATT and CDR2 is SNEGSKA (reference sequence). The CDR3 runs to 14 residues. The CDR3 loop is CSAATASGRGEQYF.

Here the CDR3 reads CASSQDLGPDYGYTF. This chain connects TRBV4-1 to TRBJ1-2. The CDR3 length is 15 residues. CDR1 and CDR2 from the germline V gene are MGHRA and YSYEKL.

The J gene is TRBJ2-3, the V gene TRBV20-1; lacking DNA, the TRBD1 call made by TCRdb goes unchecked. Germline CDR1 DFQATT, CDR2 SNEGSKA (reference sequence). CDR3 length: 14 amino acids. The CDR3: CSARDPWGTDTQYF.

The J gene is TRBJ2-5, the V gene TRBV20-1. This CDR3 contains 14 residues. The germline V gene encodes CDR1 DFQATT and CDR2 SNEGSKA (reference sequence). CDR3 protein: CSARSMVKEETQYF.

The chain recombines TRBV12-3 or TRBV12-4 with TRBJ2-5; the TCRdb D gene call, TRBD1, has no DNA to confirm it. The length of the CDR3 is 13 residues. Here the CDR3 reads CASSLDRGETQYF.

CDR3 residues: CASSPGAGSETQYF. The chain couples TRBV5-1 to TRBJ2-5; TCRdb reports TRBD1, a call that lacks DNA to check it against. The CDR3 has 14 residues. CDR1 SGHRS and CDR2 YFSETQ come from the germline V gene. Full variable domain (rest looked up from reference TRBV5-1 and TRBJ2-5): KAGVTQTPRYLIKTRGQQVTLSCSPISGHRSVSWYQQTPGQGLQFLFEYFSETQRNKGNFPGRFSGRQFSNSRSEMNVSTLELGDSALYLCASSPGAGSETQYFGPGTRLLVL.